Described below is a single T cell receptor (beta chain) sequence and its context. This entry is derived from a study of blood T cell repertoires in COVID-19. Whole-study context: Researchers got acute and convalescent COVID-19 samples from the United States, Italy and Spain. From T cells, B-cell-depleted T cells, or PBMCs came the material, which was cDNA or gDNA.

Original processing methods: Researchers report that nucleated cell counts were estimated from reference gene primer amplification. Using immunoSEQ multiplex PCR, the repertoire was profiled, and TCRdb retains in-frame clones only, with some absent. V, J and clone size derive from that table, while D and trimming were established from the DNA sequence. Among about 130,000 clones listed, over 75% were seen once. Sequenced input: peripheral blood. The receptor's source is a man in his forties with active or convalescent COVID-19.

The CDR3 reads CASSQDPSTWSTEAFF. In nucleotides, the CDR3 is TGCGCCAGCAGCCAAGACCCGTCCACGTGGAGCACTGAAGCTTTCTTT. The chain couples TRBV4-1 to TRBJ1-1; D not certain. V was trimmed by 0 bases and J by 4 bases, leaving 15 bases between them. CDR3 length: 16 amino acids. Germline CDR1 MGHRA, CDR2 YSYEKL.